Listed below are T cell receptor beta chains from one sample, sequenced in a study of technical replicates of blood from a handful of donors. Assay: immunoSEQ multiplex PCR; the TCRdb copy retains only in-frame clones and omits some. Of tens of thousands of clones in the sample, roughly 92% were seen once. Sequenced: T cells isolated from PBMCs. These receptors were collected from a human donor in good health. Both conserved end residues are part of each CDR3.

V gene	J gene	CDR3 protein
TRBV5-5	TRBJ2-7	CASSLTGNEQYF
TRBV5-1	TRBJ1-4	CASSLGTATNEKLFF
TRBV5-4	TRBJ2-2	CASSLGENTGELFF
TRBV7-9	TRBJ2-1	CASSLYREGNEQFF
TRBV28	TRBJ2-7	CASSSESPDRGFNF
TRBV5-6	TRBJ2-7	CASSLGGGSYEQYF
TRBV7-8	TRBJ2-7	CASSLLTGYSYEQYF
TRBV11-2	TRBJ2-7	CASSSSQGYEQYF
TRBV5-1	TRBJ1-5	CASSLLGYQPQHF
TRBV20-1	TRBJ1-2	CSVFSNYGYTF
TRBV7-9	TRBJ1-1	CASSLRWETEAFF
TRBV6-5	TRBJ2-1	CASSYSPSGILDEQFF
TRBV15	TRBJ2-7	CATSRDSTYEQYF
TRBV11-3	TRBJ1-2	CASSLGTENYGYTF
TRBV7-9	TRBJ2-1	CASSPTGDPFF
TRBV7-9	TRBJ2-7	CASSLVSGSGYSYEQYF
TRBV11-2	TRBJ1-3	CASSRHSSGNTIYF
TRBV6-5	TRBJ2-3	CASSVASTDTQYF
TRBV13	TRBJ2-1	CASTLRDSNYNEQFF
TRBV11-1	TRBJ2-1	CASSVREGNEQFF
TRBV5-4	TRBJ2-3	CASSTGLAGGPNTQYF
TRBV7-9	TRBJ1-4	CASSLMEGTEKLFF
TRBV9	TRBJ1-1	CASSAATGIRSTEAFF
TRBV7-9	TRBJ2-1	CASSPLGAGGPDKNNEQFF
TRBV6-6	TRBJ2-5	CASRRGGEETQYF
TRBV20-1	TRBJ1-2	CSAWTGQGYTF
TRBV7-9	TRBJ2-2	CASSFHGRVNTGELFF
TRBV6-5	TRBJ1-4	CASSYHGGLEKLFF
TRBV29-1	TRBJ2-7	CSGLGQPSYEQYF
TRBV14	TRBJ2-7	CASSQDASGSSYEQYF
TRBV15	TRBJ2-3	CATSRDLAGPSTDTQYF
TRBV29-1	TRBJ1-3	CSVGDRVGNTIYF
TRBV14	TRBJ2-7	CASSQESLYEQYF
TRBV6-5	TRBJ2-5	CASSYSPGVGETQYF
TRBV29-1	TRBJ2-7	CSVGETGGYEQYF
TRBV7-3	TRBJ2-1	CASSPPDRGRHEQFF
TRBV28	TRBJ1-1	CASCRVNTEAFF
TRBV5-4	TRBJ2-1	CASSRPGRGVSYNEQFF
TRBV5-1	TRBJ2-7	CASSERVTPAEQYF
TRBV29-1	TRBJ1-1	CSVEFSGTEAFF
TRBV28	TRBJ1-3	CASSPQGGAGRNTIYF
TRBV7-3	TRBJ2-1	CASSLDRSGGNNEQFF
TRBV7-8	TRBJ1-6	CASSLGLQGANSPLHF
TRBV11-3	TRBJ1-1	CASTVQGRGTEAFF
TRBV6-6	TRBJ2-2	CASSYISAGELFF
TRBV13	TRBJ2-1	CASSSLDRGRPVNYNEQFF
TRBV7-9	TRBJ1-2	CASSPGRTGFSMYTF
TRBV5-6	TRBJ1-3	CASSPQAGGNTIYF
TRBV5-6	TRBJ1-2	CASSLDSYGYTF
TRBV7-8	TRBJ2-1	CASTTGGRNEQFF
TRBV10-3	TRBJ2-7	CAISEADEQYF
TRBV6-5	TRBJ1-1	CASSYSIQGVNTEAFF